This passage covers 17 T cell receptor beta chains from one sample sequenced in a study of blood T cell repertoires in COVID-19. Data came from immunoSEQ multiplex PCR; TCRdb stores just in-frame clones and leaves some out. Of tens of thousands of clones in the sample, around 77% are singletons; the top ten hold roughly 3.2%. The sample consisted of peripheral blood. The receptor set was obtained from a man aged 60 to 69 with acute or convalescent COVID-19.

The J gene is TRBJ2-3, the V gene TRBV5-4; 7 nucleotides match TRBD2. The ends lost 4 bases at V and 2 bases at J; junction bases unmatched: 4. From germline, CDR1 is SGHNT and CDR2 YYREEE (reference sequence). This CDR3 comprises 14 residues. The CDR3 region has the DNA TGTGCCAGCAGCCGCGGGGGATTCACAGATACGCAGTATTTT. Translation: CASSRGGFTDTQYF.

The V and J genes are TRBV7-6 and TRBJ1-1, with unresolved D. There are 13 residues in the CDR3. Trimming stripped 5 bases from V and 1 base from J, with 8 bases between. CDR1 and CDR2 from the germline V gene are SGHVS and FNYEAQ. The DNA for the CDR3 is TGTGCCAGCAGCCAAACAGCGAACACTGAAGCTTTCTTT. This encodes CASSQTANTEAFF.

For this clone: Mismatch with germline at one junction end may stem from a read error. The chain uses TRBV30 and TRBJ1-6, with TRBD1 as a possible D gene (6 bases). The CDR3 has 16 amino acids. CDR1 and CDR2 from the germline V gene are GTSNPN and SVGIG (reference sequence). The CDR3 spells CAWSVGGRPYYSPLHF. The CDR3 DNA is TGTGCCTGGAGTGTAGGGGGTAGGCCCTATTATTCACCCCTCCACTTT.

This chain connects TRBV6-1 to TRBJ1-1; maybe TRBD1 (5 bases). Germline V gene sequence: CDR1 MNHNS, CDR2 SASEGT. CDR3 size: 13 residues. Trimming cost V 2 bases and J 11 bases, with 15 bases left between them. CDR3 coding DNA: TGTGCCAGCAGTGAATTGGGGGAGGAATTGGCTTTCTTT. Amino acid sequence: CASSELGEELAFF.

J is TRBJ1-4 and V is TRBV4-1; D might be TRBD1 (5 bases). Trimming took 2 bases from V and 0 from J, leaving 13 bases between them. Germline loops: CDR1 MGHRA, CDR2 YSYEKL. The CDR3 extends over 17 amino acids. DNA of the CDR3: TGCGCCAGCAGCCAACTCGGCGGGGGGGCAACTAATGAAAAACTGTTTTTT. It codes for CASSQLGGGATNEKLFF.

The chain joins TRBV14 to TRBJ2-1; D is possibly TRBD1 (5 bases). The CDR3 contains 13 residues. Deletions cut 8 bases from V and 2 bases from J, with 10 bases between. Germline V gene data show CDR1 as SGHDN and CDR2 as FVKESK. This CDR3 is CASGQGAYNEQFF. The CDR3, as DNA: TGTGCCAGCGGGCAGGGCGCCTACAATGAGCAGTTCTTC.

About this clone: At one of its ends the junction is not consistent with the germline gene, which may arise from a read error. CDR3 DNA sequence: TGTGCCAGCACTGAATGGGTAGACAGGTATTCCTACGAGCAGTACTTC. Translated: CASTEWVDRYSYEQYF. The chain is built from TRBV2 and TRBJ2-7; D is perhaps TRBD1 (6 bases). The germline V gene encodes CDR1 SNHLY and CDR2 FYNNEI. The CDR3 is 16 residues long.

V gene TRBV24-1 combines with J gene TRBJ1-1, with a possible D match to TRBD1 (5 bases). Germline CDR1 is KGHDR and CDR2 is SFDVKD. Trimming cost V 4 bases and J 1 base, with 9 bases left between them. The CDR3 covers 14 residues. The CDR3 reads CATSESTENTEAFF. The CDR3 coding sequence is TGTGCCACCAGTGAATCGACAGAGAACACTGAAGCTTTCTTT.

This rearrangement joins TRBV5-1 to TRBJ1-6; TRBD1 might be the D (5 bases). The germline V gene has CDR1 SGHRS and CDR2 YFSETQ. Trimming stripped 0 bases from V and 8 bases from J, with 12 bases between. The CDR3 totals 15 residues. CDR3: CASSLAGLSDSPLHF. Written as DNA, the CDR3 is TGCGCCAGCAGCTTGGCAGGGCTTTCTGATTCACCCCTCCACTTT.

The table lists this clone with a count of one. This rearrangement joins TRBV6-5 to TRBJ1-1; D ambiguous. The CDR3 is made up of 12 amino acids. The germline gives CDR1 MNHEY, CDR2 SVGAGI. Trimming removed 8 bases at V and 7 bases at J, with 14 bases between. This chain's CDR3 is CASLRPRFEAFF. Written as DNA, the CDR3 is TGTGCCAGCCTCCGCCCCAGGTTTGAAGCTTTCTTT.

This chain links TRBV7-6 with TRBJ2-3, with TRBD1 matching over 9 bases. The CDR3 totals 15 residues. CDR1 and CDR2 from the germline V gene are SGHVS and FNYEAQ. V shed 5 bases, J shed 2 bases, and the junction held 5 bases outside the gene matches. CDR3 sequence (DNA): TGTGCCAGCAGCGACAGGGGGTCTCCCACAGATACGCAGTATTTT. It is translated as CASSDRGSPTDTQYF.

The CDR3 sequence: CASRASGGAGREQFF. CDR3 coding DNA: TGCGCCAGCCGGGCAAGCGGGGGGGCCGGAAGAGAGCAGTTCTTC. V is TRBV4-1 and J is TRBJ2-1; 10 positions agree with TRBD2. Trimming at V came to 8 bases and at J to 10 bases, leaving 14 bases not matched to a gene. CDR1 is MGHRA, CDR2 YSYEKL, per germline. CDR3 length: 15 amino acids.

The chain couples TRBV18 to TRBJ1-2; D may be TRBD1 (6 bases). The CDR3 loop spans 16 amino acids. From germline, CDR1 is KGHSH and CDR2 LQKENI. Trimming took 3 bases from V and 0 from J, leaving 14 bases between them. CDR3 amino acids: CASSPSTGLANYGYTF. The CDR3 bases are TGTGCCAGCTCACCGTCCACAGGGCTAGCTAACTATGGCTACACCTTC. Variable domain in full (rest from reference TRBV18 and TRBJ1-2): NAGVMQNPRHLVRRRGQEARLRCSPMKGHSHVYWYRQLPEEGLKFMVYLQKENIIDESGMPKERFSAEFPKEGPSILRIQQVVRGDSAAYFCASSPSTGLANYGYTFGSGTRLTVV.

The J gene is TRBJ2-2, the V gene TRBV24-1, with 8 nucleotides matching TRBD1. Germline CDR1 reads KGHDR; CDR2 reads SFDVKD. This CDR3 is 16 amino acids long. J lost 5 bases, V lost 2 bases, and 6 bases had no gene match. Here the CDR3 DNA reads TGTGCCACCAGTGATTCCGGGACAGGACGTACCGGGGAGCTGTTTTTT. Protein: CATSDSGTGRTGELFF.

This clone has a single count. This chain links TRBV19 with TRBJ2-2; D is unclear. This CDR3 region has 13 residues. Germline lookup yields CDR1 LNHDA and CDR2 SQIVND (reference sequence). V lost 8 bases and J lost 0, with 7 bases in between. The CDR3 loop reads CASGRSNTGELFF. As DNA, the CDR3 is TGTGCCAGTGGGCGTTCGAACACCGGGGAGCTGTTTTTT.

The chain joins TRBV28 to TRBJ1-2, with D tentatively TRBD1 (6 bases). The ends were cut back, 8 bases at V and 8 bases at J, with 15 bases in the middle. CDR3 length: 12 residues. Germline-derived CDR1 and CDR2 are MDHEN and SYDVKM. CDR3 sequence reads: CASVQGNDGYTF. For the CDR3, the DNA is TGTGCCAGCGTCCAGGGGAATGACGGCTACACCTTC.

In its sample, this clone was seen a few times. The chain combines TRBV5-1 with TRBJ1-1; 9 positions agree with TRBD1. With 2 bases clipped from V and 1 base from J, the junction kept 6 bases outside the gene matches. The CDR3 has 16 amino acids. The germline CDR1 and CDR2 sequences are SGHRS and YFSETQ. DNA for the CDR3: TGCGCCAGCAGCTTCACCCCGGGACAGGGGAACACTGAAGCTTTCTTT. This codes for CASSFTPGQGNTEAFF.